This entry describes one TCR beta chain. The data originate from a study of blood T cell repertoires in COVID-19. At the level of the study: The samples span acute and convalescent COVID-19 from the United States, Italy and Spain. PBMCs, B-cell-depleted T cells, or T cells were the source of the cDNA or gDNA that made up the material.

Original methodology: Amplification with reference gene primers provided the estimates of nucleated cell counts. Sequencing was performed with immunoSEQ multiplex PCR; in TCRdb, only in-frame clones are kept and a portion is missing. V and J calls and clone size come straight from that table; D and trimming were deduced from the DNA. The sample lists 200,000 or so clones, around 85% occurring once. Trimming took 5 bases from V and 0 from J, leaving 14 bases between them. The CDR3 has 16 amino acids. Germline values: CDR1 LNHNV, CDR2 YYDKDF (reference sequence). Sequencing was performed on peripheral blood. The source is a human donor in a cohort sampled during active COVID-19. This chain joins TRBV15 and TRBJ2-1, with D possibly TRBD2 on 7 matching bases. CDR3 sequence reads: CATSGGGGGSYNEQFF. The CDR3 DNA is TGTGCCACCAGCGGAGGGGGAGGGGGCTCCTACAATGAGCAGTTCTTC.